This T cell receptor beta chain was sequenced during a study of cytomegalovirus exposure and HLA in healthy donors. PCR involved 60 Vbeta and 13 Jbeta primers. The data were produced by immunoSEQ multiplex PCR, yet TCRdb's version contains in-frame clones alone and is incomplete. The sample comprises approximately 170,000 clones, roughly three quarters of which are singletons, and 4.5% to 5% rests with the top ten. The V end lost 6 bases, the J end lost 3 bases, and 18 bases lay between the germline ends. This CDR3 is 15 amino acids long. Germline loops: CDR1 SGHKS, CDR2 YYEKEE (reference sequence). The genes are TRBV5-5 and TRBJ1-1; D remains ambiguous. The sequence was collected from a man aged 18 to 30 in good health and CMV-seropositive. The sample consisted of PBMCs. Written as DNA, the CDR3 is TGTGCCAGCACCTTTCGGGGTCCCGGGGACACTGAAGCTTTCTTT. Translated: CASTFRGPGDTEAFF.